A single sample is the source of the 15 T cell receptor beta chains below, sequenced in a study of T-cell reconstitution after alpha-beta-depleted transplantation in children. Preparation of the TCRbeta library used unique molecular identifiers. One entry per CDR3 protein results from TCRdb running MiXCR on the PCR reads. The table records about 460,000 distinct CDR3 sequences, about 10% of them present only once. The material was PBMCs, obtained before TCRalphabeta/CD19-depleted stem cell transplant. These receptors were obtained from a child under 10 years old with inherited bone marrow failure, due to receive a stem cell transplant.

As to this clonotype: Just one base apart from a much larger clone, this may be a read error. This chain links TRBV2 with TRBJ2-2, with D hard to call. Germline CDR1 and CDR2: SNHLY and FYNNEI. The CDR3 is made up of 14 amino acids. Here the CDR3 reads CSSRPEANTGELFF. The CDR3 region has the DNA TGTTCCAGCCGGCCGGAAGCGAACACCGGGGAGCTGTTTTTT.

There are many counts of this clonotype. The V and J genes are TRBV15 and TRBJ2-7, with D possibly being TRBD1 (6 bases). The germline CDR1 and CDR2 sequences are LNHNV and YYDKDF (reference sequence). The CDR3 sequence is 15 residues long. The V and J ends lost 0 bases and 1 base respectively, with 10 bases between them. The CDR3 nucleotides are TGTGCCACCAGCAGAGAGACAGGATCGTCCTACGAGCAGTACTTC. Its translation is CATSRETGSSYEQYF.

This clonotype was seen many times. The chain recombines TRBV10-3 with TRBJ2-3; 8 bases match TRBD1. From germline, CDR1 is ENHRY and CDR2 SYGVKD. CDR3 length: 14 residues. V was clipped by 5 bases and J by 3 bases; unmatched bases: 4. Here the CDR3 reads CAISHGQGTDTQYF. The CDR3 nucleotides read TGTGCCATCAGTCACGGACAGGGAACAGATACGCAGTATTTT.

Ten or more counts support this clonotype. The chain has TRBV5-1 and TRBJ2-3; 10 bases map to TRBD2. The CDR3 runs to 15 residues. V lost 4 bases and J lost 5; bases outside the gene matches: 7. Germline loops: CDR1 SGHRS, CDR2 YFSETQ. CDR3 loop: CASSPRASGRDTQYF. Written as DNA, the CDR3 is TGCGCCAGCAGCCCGAGGGCTAGCGGGAGAGATACGCAGTATTTT.

J is TRBJ1-2 and V is TRBV19, with unresolved D. The CDR3 extends over 18 amino acids. Per germline, CDR1 LNHDA and CDR2 SQIVND (reference sequence). The V end lost 0 bases, the J end lost 0 bases, and 17 bases lay between the germline ends. As DNA, the CDR3 is TGTGCCAGTAGTATAGATGTTAGAACCCAGCGATCTAACTATGGCTACACCTTC. Encoded protein: CASSIDVRTQRSNYGYTF.

This clonotype has a count of ten or more. The rearrangement joins TRBV13 to TRBJ2-3; 9 positions agree with TRBD2. Per germline, CDR1 PRHDT and CDR2 FYEKMQ (reference sequence). The V segment lost 4 bases and the J segment 5 bases; nucleotides outside the gene matches: 10. The CDR3 loop spans 16 amino acids. For the CDR3, the DNA is TGTGCCAGCAGCTACCGAGCGGGAGGTCAGGGAGATACGCAGTATTTT. It codes for CASSYRAGGQGDTQYF.

This clonotype was recorded a few times. This chain uses TRBV28 with TRBJ2-1; 7 nucleotides line up with TRBD1. From germline, CDR1 is MDHEN and CDR2 SYDVKM. The CDR3 has 15 amino acids. Losses at the gene ends were 8 bases for V and 6 bases for J; bases not matched to a gene: 13. The chain's CDR3 is CASLTPGQIINEQFF. DNA of the CDR3: TGTGCCAGCCTTACACCGGGACAGATAATCAATGAGCAGTTCTTC.

This clonotype showed up many times. The chain has TRBV20-1 and TRBJ1-1, with D hard to call. The CDR3 is 12 amino acids. CDR1 and CDR2 from the germline V gene are DFQATT and SNEGSKA (reference sequence). The V and J ends lost 6 bases and 3 bases respectively, with 11 bases between them. DNA for the CDR3: TGCAGTGCCCGAAAGTTAGACACTGAAGCTTTCTTT. Amino acids: CSARKLDTEAFF.

This clonotype was picked up many times. This chain uses TRBV15 with TRBJ2-1; the D gene is possibly TRBD1 (6 bases). The V gene's germline CDR1 is LNHNV and CDR2 YYDKDF (reference sequence). V was trimmed by 4 bases and J by 4 bases, leaving 14 bases between them. The CDR3 sequence is 15 residues long. CDR3 protein: CATSIGQTTYNEQFF. The CDR3 nucleotides are TGTGCCACCAGCATTGGACAGACTACATACAATGAGCAGTTCTTC. The full variable domain, in which reference TRBV15 and TRBJ2-1 provide the parts outside the CDR3, is DAMVIQNPRYQVTQFGKPVTLSCSQTLNHNVMYWYQQKSSQAPKLLFHYYDKDFNNEADTPDNFQSRRPNTSFCFLDIRSPGLGDTAMYLCATSIGQTTYNEQFFGPGTRLTVL.

CDR3 sequence reads: CASMGTDGYRRGYTF. The CDR3 region has the DNA TGTGCCAGCATGGGCACGGACGGTTACCGGAGAGGCTACACCTTC. The chain couples TRBV6-2 or TRBV6-3 to TRBJ1-2; unclear D gene. CDR3 length: 15 residues. Trimming took off 7 bases at V and 8 bases at J, with 23 bases between the two ends. In germline, CDR1 is MNHEY, CDR2 SVGEGT.

V usage is TRBV30 and J usage is TRBJ1-1, with a tentative D call TRBD1 (6 bases). The CDR3 is 12 amino acids. The germline V gene encodes CDR1 GTSNPN and CDR2 SVGIG (reference sequence). The ends were cut back, 3 bases at V and 4 bases at J, with 9 bases in the middle. CDR3 region: CAWRQGGTEAFF. CDR3 sequence (DNA): TGTGCCTGGAGACAGGGTGGCACTGAAGCTTTCTTT.

The sample holds many counts of this clonotype. This chain links TRBV29-1 with TRBJ1-3; D uncertain. Germline loops: CDR1 SQVTM, CDR2 ANQGSEA. This CDR3 spans 13 amino acids. Between the trimmed V and J ends, which lost 6 bases and 0 bases, there was a span of 9 bases. Here the CDR3 DNA reads TGCAGCGTGCCCGACGACTCTGGAAACACCATATATTTT. Translating gives CSVPDDSGNTIYF.

This rearrangement joins TRBV20-1 to TRBJ2-5, with 7 positions matching TRBD1. Trimming cost V 3 bases and J 4 bases; bases outside gene matches: 14. This CDR3 comprises 16 residues. Germline assignment: CDR1 DFQATT and CDR2 SNEGSKA (reference sequence). The DNA of the CDR3 is TGCAGTGCTAGGGGCCGACAGGGTAGTCCCCGAGAGACCCAGTACTTC. This translates into CSARGRQGSPRETQYF.

This clonotype was recorded many times. This chain joins TRBV5-1 and TRBJ2-1, with 8 bases aligning to TRBD1. The germline gives CDR1 SGHRS, CDR2 YFSETQ. The CDR3 runs 13 residues. With V trimmed by 5 bases and J by 8 bases, 6 bases remained unmatched. CDR3 sequence reads: CASSLQGADEQFF. DNA for the CDR3: TGCGCCAGCAGTCTGCAGGGGGCTGATGAGCAGTTCTTC.

V gene TRBV12-3 or TRBV12-4 combines with J gene TRBJ2-7; 12 bases are a match to TRBD2. The V and J ends lost 5 bases and 1 base, in that order; junction bases with no gene match: 9. The CDR3 extends over 17 amino acids. The CDR3 sequence is CASSDQKTSGRSYEQYF. CDR3 DNA sequence: TGTGCCAGCAGTGATCAAAAGACTAGCGGGAGATCCTACGAGCAGTACTTC.